Following are 7 T cell receptor beta chains from one sample sequenced in a study of cytomegalovirus exposure and HLA in healthy donors. Measured with immunoSEQ multiplex PCR; TCRdb has only the in-frame clones, and not every one. Of about 200,000 clones listed, roughly 91% were seen once; the top ten hold 1.5% to 2.5%. The sample comprised PBMCs. The source of these receptors is a woman between 18 and 29 years old in good health and CMV-seropositive.

This clone came up a few times. The chain links TRBV19 to TRBJ1-3; TRBD1 matches 7 bases. CDR1 and CDR2 from the germline V gene are LNHDA and SQIVND (reference sequence). This CDR3 is 14 amino acids long. Unmatched junction bases numbered 7, after V lost 7 bases and J lost 4 bases. The CDR3 loop is CASMERGPGNTIYF. CDR3 bases: TGTGCCAGTATGGAGAGGGGGCCCGGAAACACCATATATTTT. The full variable domain, completed using reference TRBV19 and TRBJ1-3, is DGGITQSPKYLFRKEGQNVTLSCEQNLNHDAMYWYRQDPGQGLRLIYYSQIVNDFQKGDIAEGYSVSREKKESFPLTVTSAQKNPTAFYLCASMERGPGNTIYFGEGSWLTVV.

The count of this clone is one. This chain links TRBV9 with TRBJ2-6; D is ambiguous. The germline V gene encodes CDR1 SGDLS and CDR2 YYNGEE. The CDR3 spans 15 residues. V shed 0 bases and J shed 3 bases, with 7 bases lying between them. The CDR3 nucleotides are TGTGCCAGCAGCGTAGCTCGTATTGGGGCCAACGTCCTGACTTTC. Its translation: CASSVARIGANVLTF.

V gene TRBV6-5 combines with J gene TRBJ2-1; 7 bases align to TRBD2. The junction had 7 bases not matched to a gene; V was cut back by 2 bases and J by 6 bases. There are 15 residues in the CDR3. In germline, CDR1 is MNHEY, CDR2 SVGAGI. Here the CDR3 DNA reads TGTGCCAGCAGTTACACGGGCGGGAGTAGCAATGAGCAGTTCTTC. Protein sequence: CASSYTGGSSNEQFF.

This chain connects TRBV10-3 to TRBJ1-1; D unclear. The CDR3 spans 13 residues. CDR1 and CDR2 from the germline V gene are ENHRY and SYGVKD. Trimming took off 3 bases at V and 0 bases at J, with 5 bases between the two ends. In nucleotides, the CDR3 is TGTGCCATCAGTGAACAGATGAACACTGAAGCTTTCTTT. It codes for CAISEQMNTEAFF.

This clone turned up a few times. The chain employs TRBV6-5 and TRBJ2-1; 8 bases fit TRBD2. CDR1 and CDR2 from the germline V gene are MNHEY and SVGAGI. V was pared by 7 bases and J by 2 bases, with 4 bases of the junction left unmatched. CDR3 length: 14 residues. CDR3 sequence: CASKREGAYNEQFF. DNA for the CDR3: TGTGCCAGCAAACGGGAGGGAGCCTACAATGAGCAGTTCTTC.

The chain carries TRBV9 and TRBJ2-2; 10 nucleotides align to TRBD2. CDR3 length: 21 residues. Germline-derived CDR1 and CDR2 are SGDLS and YYNGEE. With V trimmed by 4 bases and J by 1 base, 19 bases remained unmatched. The CDR3 region is CASSPRWTSGRPRLNTGELFF. Here the CDR3 DNA reads TGTGCCAGCAGCCCCCGTTGGACTAGCGGACGTCCCCGTTTGAACACCGGGGAGCTGTTTTTT.

The chain combines TRBV10-2 with TRBJ2-1; perhaps TRBD2 as D (6 bases). Trimming shortened V by 7 bases and J by 8 bases, and 18 bases separated the two germline ends. This CDR3 is built from 14 residues. Germline CDR1 WSHSY, CDR2 SAAADI. In nucleotides, the CDR3 is TGCGCCAGCACCCTTACGGGAGTTGATGATGAGCAGTTCTTC. This codes for CASTLTGVDDEQFF.